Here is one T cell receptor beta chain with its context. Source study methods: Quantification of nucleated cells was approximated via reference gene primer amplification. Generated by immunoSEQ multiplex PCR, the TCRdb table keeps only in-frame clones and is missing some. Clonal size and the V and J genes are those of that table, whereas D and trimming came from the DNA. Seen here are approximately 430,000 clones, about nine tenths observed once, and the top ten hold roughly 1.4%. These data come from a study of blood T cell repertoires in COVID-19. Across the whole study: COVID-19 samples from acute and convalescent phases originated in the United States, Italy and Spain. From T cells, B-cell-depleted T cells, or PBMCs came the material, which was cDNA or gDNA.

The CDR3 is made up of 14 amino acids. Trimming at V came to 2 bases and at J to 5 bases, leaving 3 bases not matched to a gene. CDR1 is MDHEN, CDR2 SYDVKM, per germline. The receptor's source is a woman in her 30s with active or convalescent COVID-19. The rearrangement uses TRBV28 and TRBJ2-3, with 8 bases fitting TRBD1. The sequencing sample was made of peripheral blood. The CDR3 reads CASSLPGGLDTQYF. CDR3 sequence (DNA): TGTGCCAGCAGTTTACCAGGGGGCCTAGATACGCAGTATTTT.